This TCR beta chain emerged from a study of read filtering for tumor transcriptome and immune sequencing. At the level of the study: Revised staging placed eight or nine patients in R-ISS I, about 17 in II, 7 in III.

Overall study results and limits: Roughly 80% of IR-seq clonotypes had a single read, yet these held about 3.5% of reads. The sorted CD138-negative fraction was a mixed bone marrow immune population, not purified T cells. Without single-read clonotypes, shared clonotype proportions correlated more between IR-seq and RNA-seq.

This clonotype showed up many times. Its antigen is undetermined. Molecular barcoded adaptors covering alpha/delta and beta/gamma chains were used on about 390 ng RNA. MiXCR, applied by TCRdb to the reads, yields one record per CDR3 protein. The table includes about 24,000 distinct CDR3 sequences, around a fifth detected once. The CDR3 spans 13 residues. From germline, CDR1 is SGHRS and CDR2 YFSETQ. Trimming stripped 7 bases from V and 6 bases from J, with 13 bases between. This TCR was sampled from a donor at least 40 years old with multiple myeloma. The sequenced sample consisted of a population of CD138-negative cells sorted from bone marrow. The chain uses TRBV5-1 and TRBJ2-2, with D possibly matching TRBD2 (6 bases). This chain's CDR3 is CASRERAAGELFF. The CDR3 DNA reads as TGCGCCAGCCGCGAGCGGGCGGCCGGGGAGCTGTTTTTT.